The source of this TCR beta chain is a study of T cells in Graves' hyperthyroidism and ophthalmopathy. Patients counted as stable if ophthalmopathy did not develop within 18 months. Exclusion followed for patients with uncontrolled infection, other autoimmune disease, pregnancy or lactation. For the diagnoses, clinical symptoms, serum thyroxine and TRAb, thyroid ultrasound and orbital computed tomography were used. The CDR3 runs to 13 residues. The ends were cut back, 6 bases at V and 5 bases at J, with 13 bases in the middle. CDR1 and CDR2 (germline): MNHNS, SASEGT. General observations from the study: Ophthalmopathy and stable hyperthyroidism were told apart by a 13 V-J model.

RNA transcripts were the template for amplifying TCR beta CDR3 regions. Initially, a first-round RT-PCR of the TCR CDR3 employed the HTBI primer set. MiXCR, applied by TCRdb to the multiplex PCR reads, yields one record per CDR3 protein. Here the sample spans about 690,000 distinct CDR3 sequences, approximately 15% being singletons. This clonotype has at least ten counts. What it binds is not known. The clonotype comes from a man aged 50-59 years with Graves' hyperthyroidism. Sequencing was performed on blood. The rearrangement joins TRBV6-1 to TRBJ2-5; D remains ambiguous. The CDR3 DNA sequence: TGTGCCAGCAGCCTCAGGTTAACTGAGACCCAGTACTTC. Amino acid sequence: CASSLRLTETQYF.